This T cell receptor beta chain was observed in a study of human T cells and chemical hapten exposure. The germline CDR1 and CDR2 sequences are MNHEY and SMNVEV (reference sequence). The CDR3 has 14 residues. The junction had 3 bases not matched to a gene; V was cut back by 7 bases and J by 1 base. In its sample, this clonotype was seen many times. Regarding time point: patch test 1, 2 weeks after DPC sensitization. Specified treatment: therapeutic diphenylcyclopropenone sensitization with weekly scalp DPC. Whole blood that had not been fractionated was the source of extracted total RNA. TCRdb processed the RACE reads anew with MiXCR; each CDR3 protein has one entry. The repertoire includes around 100,000 distinct CDR3 sequences, 11% of them detected once, and approximately 3.5% sits in the top ten.

The rearrangement links TRBV27 to TRBJ2-5; 10 bases are shared with TRBD2. Sample: whole blood, taken in connection with sensitization to the hapten diphenylcyclopropenone (DPC). The receptor was isolated from a woman aged 40-49 years with alopecia areata. Some clones in this sample may be carry-over from other donors' samples. The CDR3 sequence: CASNVAGGQETQYF. The CDR3 bases are TGTGCCAGCAACGTAGCGGGAGGCCAAGAGACCCAGTACTTC.